These T cell receptor beta chains were read from a single sample in a study of TIL therapy for anti-PD-1-resistant metastatic lung cancer. Using immunoSEQ multiplex PCR, the repertoire was profiled, and TCRdb retains in-frame clones only, with some absent. Of under 65,000 clones listed, over 75% were seen once; the top ten hold approximately 3%. The sequencing used blood, collected at baseline. The origin of the receptors is a person between 25 and 79 years old with non-small cell lung cancer. Each CDR3 is given with its conserved first and last residue. D genes are given only for firm matches. Expanded clones get a size class; other rows say once, few or many, or leave the size out.

V gene,clone size,J gene,D gene,CDR3 length,CDR3 protein,CDR3 DNA
TRBV6-2/TRBV6-3,.,TRBJ2-5,.,14,CASSYKPPLETQYF,TGTGCCAGCAGTTACAAGCCCCCTTTAGAGACCCAGTACTTC
TRBV28,.,TRBJ2-7,TRBD1,15,CASRTGQGPPYEQYF,TGTGCCAGCAGAACGGGACAGGGGCCCCCCTACGAGCAGTACTTC
TRBV6-6,.,TRBJ1-1,.,12,CASSVGNTEAFF,TGTGCCAGCAGTGTGGGGAACACTGAAGCTTTCTTT
TRBV5-5,once,TRBJ2-3,TRBD2,19,CASSLALTSGRARTDTQYF,TGTGCCAGCAGCTTGGCCCTGACTAGCGGGAGGGCCCGGACAGATACGCAGTATTTT
TRBV6-2/TRBV6-3,.,TRBJ1-5,.,17,CASSYAPEGISNQPQHF,TGTGCCAGCAGTTATGCCCCTGAGGGGATTTCGAATCAGCCCCAGCATTTT
TRBV10-2,.,TRBJ2-2,TRBD2,15,CASSGLAGGIGELFF,TGCGCCAGCAGTGGCCTAGCGGGAGGGATCGGGGAGCTGTTTTTT
TRBV5-1,.,TRBJ2-7,.,14,CASSLEQGVYEQYF,TGCGCCAGCAGCTTGGAGCAGGGAGTTTACGAGCAGTACTTC
TRBV19,.,TRBJ2-1,.,16,CASSPRPDSSYNEQFF,TGTGCCAGTTCTCCCCGGCCTGATTCCTCCTACAATGAGCAGTTCTTC
TRBV2,few,TRBJ1-2,.,13,CASSNRGNYGYTF,TGTGCCAGCAGTAACCGAGGTAACTATGGCTACACCTTC
TRBV24-1,.,TRBJ2-2,.,13,CATSDDFTGELFF,TGTGCCACCAGTGACGACTTCACCGGGGAGCTGTTTTTT
TRBV2,.,TRBJ1-2,.,14,CASSGQFLNYGYTF,TGTGCCAGCAGTGGACAGTTCTTAAACTATGGCTACACCTTC